The present T cell receptor beta chain was sequenced within a study of T cells after yellow fever vaccination. For TCR, cDNA came from 5'RACE template switching, which added a universal primer site and UMIs. TCRdb analysed the 5' RACE reads with MiXCR anew, one entry per CDR3 protein. The sample holds approximately 600,000 distinct CDR3 sequences, about 12% seen once. The germline gives CDR1 LGHDT, CDR2 YNNKEL (reference sequence). V shed 2 bases and J 3 bases; nucleotides not matched to a gene: 7. The length of the CDR3 is 15 residues. This clonotype was observed a few times. Its target is unknown. General study points: Sorted repertoires could include abundant contaminating clonotypes from bulk cells. Reappearing after the booster were most of the clones from primary vaccination (almost 97% CD4, 85% to 90% CD8).

The specimen was PBMCs, collected on the day of the yellow fever booster vaccination. The chain links TRBV3-1 to TRBJ2-7; 7 bases match TRBD2. The clonotype was recovered from a man younger than 45 who received the YFV17D yellow fever vaccine. The DNA for the CDR3 is TGTGCCAGCAGCCAATATATCGGGACTAACTACGAGCAGTACTTC. Its translation is CASSQYIGTNYEQYF.